Sequencing of this T cell receptor beta chain was carried out in a study of cytomegalovirus exposure and HLA in healthy donors. The length of the CDR3 is 14 residues. Trimming removed 1 base at V and 0 bases at J, with 6 bases between. Germline CDR1 is SGHVS and CDR2 is FQNEAQ. On this clone: What it binds is not known.

The PCR contained 60 Vbeta and 13 Jbeta primers. Study processing details: Later analysis identified 80 million to 85 million unique TCR beta chains, some 10 million shared. The table came from immunoSEQ multiplex PCR; TCRdb's copy has only in-frame clones and leaves some out. D and trimming come from the DNA, and the V and J calls and clone size come from that table. Of around 140,000 clones listed, roughly 80% are singletons. General study results and limits: According to a later analysis, most TCR beta chains associated with CMV appeared HLA-restricted. The study labeled 150 or so TCR beta chains cytomegalovirus-associated.

This TCR came from a man in his forties in good health and CMV-seropositive. The chain joins TRBV7-8 to TRBJ2-5; a possible D gene is TRBD2 (6 bases). Source material: PBMCs. The CDR3 DNA reads as TGTGCCAGCAGCTTAGGCGGGGACCAAGAGACCCAGTACTTC. This sequence encodes CASSLGGDQETQYF.